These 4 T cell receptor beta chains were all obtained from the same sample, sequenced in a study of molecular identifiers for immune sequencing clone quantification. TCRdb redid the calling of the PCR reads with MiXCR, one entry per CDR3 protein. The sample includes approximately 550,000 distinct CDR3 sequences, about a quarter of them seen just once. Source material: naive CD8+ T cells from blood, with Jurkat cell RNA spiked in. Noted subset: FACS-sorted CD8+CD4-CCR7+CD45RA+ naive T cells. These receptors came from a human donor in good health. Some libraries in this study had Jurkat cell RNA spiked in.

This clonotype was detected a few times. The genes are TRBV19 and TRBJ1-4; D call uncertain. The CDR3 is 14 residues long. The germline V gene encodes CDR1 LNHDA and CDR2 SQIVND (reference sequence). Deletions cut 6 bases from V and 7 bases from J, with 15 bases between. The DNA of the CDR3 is TGTGCCAGTAGCGAGGCGGGATCTGGTGAAAAACTGTTTTTT. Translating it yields CASSEAGSGEKLFF.

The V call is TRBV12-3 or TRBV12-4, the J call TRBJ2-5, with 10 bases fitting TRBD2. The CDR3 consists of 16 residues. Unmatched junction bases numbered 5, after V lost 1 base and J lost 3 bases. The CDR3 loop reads CASSLGTSGPEETQYF. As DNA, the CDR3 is TGTGCCAGCAGTTTAGGGACTAGCGGACCAGAAGAGACCCAGTACTTC.

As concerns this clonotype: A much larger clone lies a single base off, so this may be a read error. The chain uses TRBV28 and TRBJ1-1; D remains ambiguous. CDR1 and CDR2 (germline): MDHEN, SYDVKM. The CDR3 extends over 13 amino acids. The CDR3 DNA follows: TGTGCCAGCAACAGTTACGGGTACACTGAAGCTCTCTTT. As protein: CASNSYGYTEALF.

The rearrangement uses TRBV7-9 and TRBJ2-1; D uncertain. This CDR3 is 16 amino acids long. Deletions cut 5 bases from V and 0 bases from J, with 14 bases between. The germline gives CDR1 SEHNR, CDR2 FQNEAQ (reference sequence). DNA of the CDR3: TGTGCCAGCAGCCCTCGGGCTGTTAGCTCCTACAATGAGCAGTTCTTC. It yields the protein CASSPRAVSSYNEQFF.